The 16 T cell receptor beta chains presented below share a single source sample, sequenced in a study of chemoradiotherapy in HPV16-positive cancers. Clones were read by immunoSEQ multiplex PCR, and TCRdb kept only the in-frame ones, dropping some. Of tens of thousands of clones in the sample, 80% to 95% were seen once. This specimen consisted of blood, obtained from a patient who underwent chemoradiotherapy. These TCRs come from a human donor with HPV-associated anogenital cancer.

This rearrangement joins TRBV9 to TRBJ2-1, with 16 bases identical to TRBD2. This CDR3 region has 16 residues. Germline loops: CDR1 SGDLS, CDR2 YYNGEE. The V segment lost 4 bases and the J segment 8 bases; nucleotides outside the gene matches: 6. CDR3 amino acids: CASSPGLAGGPHEQFF. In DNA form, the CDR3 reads TGTGCCAGCAGCCCGGGACTAGCGGGGGGGCCGCATGAGCAGTTCTTC.

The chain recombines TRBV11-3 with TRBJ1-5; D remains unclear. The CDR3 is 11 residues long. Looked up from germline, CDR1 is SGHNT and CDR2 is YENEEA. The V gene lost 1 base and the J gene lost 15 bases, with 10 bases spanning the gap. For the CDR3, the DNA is TGTGCCAGCAGCTTAGGGGCTCGGTGGCATTTT. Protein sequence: CASSLGARWHF.

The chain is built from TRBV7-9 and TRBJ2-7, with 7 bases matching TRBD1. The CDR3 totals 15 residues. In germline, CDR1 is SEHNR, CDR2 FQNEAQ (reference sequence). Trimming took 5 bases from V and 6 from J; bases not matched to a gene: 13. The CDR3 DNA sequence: TGTGCCAGCAGCATGACAGGGCTGGAGACCTCCGAGCAGTACTTC. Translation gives CASSMTGLETSEQYF.

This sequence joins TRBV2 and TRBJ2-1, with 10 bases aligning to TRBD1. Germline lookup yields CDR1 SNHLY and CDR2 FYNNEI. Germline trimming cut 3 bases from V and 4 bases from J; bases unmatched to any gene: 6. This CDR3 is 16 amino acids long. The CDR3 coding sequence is TGTGCCAGCAGTGAGGGGGGACAGGGGAATTACAATGAGCAGTTCTTC. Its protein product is CASSEGGQGNYNEQFF.

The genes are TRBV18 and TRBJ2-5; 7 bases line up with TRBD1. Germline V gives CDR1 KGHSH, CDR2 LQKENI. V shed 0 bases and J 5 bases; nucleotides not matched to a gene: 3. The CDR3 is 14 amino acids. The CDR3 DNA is TGTGCCAGCTCACCACCGGGACAGATGGAGACCCAGTACTTC. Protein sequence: CASSPPGQMETQYF. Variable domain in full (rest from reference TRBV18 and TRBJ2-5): NAGVMQNPRHLVRRRGQEARLRCSPMKGHSHVYWYRQLPEEGLKFMVYLQKENIIDESGMPKERFSAEFPKEGPSILRIQQVVRGDSAAYFCASSPPGQMETQYFGPGTRLLVL.

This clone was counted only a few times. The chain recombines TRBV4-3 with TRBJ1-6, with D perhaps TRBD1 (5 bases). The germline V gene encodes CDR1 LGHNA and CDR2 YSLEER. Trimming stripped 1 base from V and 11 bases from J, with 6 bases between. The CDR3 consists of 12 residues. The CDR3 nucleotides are TGCGCCAGCAGCCAAGGGGGGACACCCCTCCACTTT. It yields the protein CASSQGGTPLHF.

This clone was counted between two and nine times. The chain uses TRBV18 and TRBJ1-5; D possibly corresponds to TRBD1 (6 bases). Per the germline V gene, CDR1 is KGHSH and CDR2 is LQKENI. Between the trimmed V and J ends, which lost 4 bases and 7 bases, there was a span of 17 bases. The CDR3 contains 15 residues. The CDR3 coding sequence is TGTGCCAGCTCACTCTCCGGGGGTCAGGGGCAGCCCCAGCATTTT. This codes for CASSLSGGQGQPQHF.

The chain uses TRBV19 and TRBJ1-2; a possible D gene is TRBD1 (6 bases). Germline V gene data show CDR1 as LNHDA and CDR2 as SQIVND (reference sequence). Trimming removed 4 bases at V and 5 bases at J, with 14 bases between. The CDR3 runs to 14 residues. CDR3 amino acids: CASSRSTGLYGYTF. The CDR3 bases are TGTGCCAGTAGTAGGTCGACAGGCCTTTATGGCTACACCTTC.

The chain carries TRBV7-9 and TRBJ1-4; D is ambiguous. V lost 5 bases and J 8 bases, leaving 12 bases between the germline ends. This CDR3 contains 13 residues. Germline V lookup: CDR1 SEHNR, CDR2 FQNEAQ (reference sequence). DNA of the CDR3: TGTGCCAGCAGCCCCCCCCTAAGCGAAAAACTGTTTTTT. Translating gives CASSPPLSEKLFF.

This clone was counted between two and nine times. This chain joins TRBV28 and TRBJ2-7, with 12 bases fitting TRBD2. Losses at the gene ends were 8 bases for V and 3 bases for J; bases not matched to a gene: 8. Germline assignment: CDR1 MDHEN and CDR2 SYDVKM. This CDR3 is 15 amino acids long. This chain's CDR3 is CASRLRTSGIYEQYF. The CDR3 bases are TGTGCCAGCCGCTTGCGGACTAGCGGGATCTACGAGCAGTACTTC.

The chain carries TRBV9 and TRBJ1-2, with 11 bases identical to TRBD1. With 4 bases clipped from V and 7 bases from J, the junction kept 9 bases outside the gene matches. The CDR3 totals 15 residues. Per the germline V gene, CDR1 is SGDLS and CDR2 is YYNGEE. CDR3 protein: CASSPRDRGTGGYTF. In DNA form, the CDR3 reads TGTGCCAGCAGCCCTAGGGACAGGGGGACCGGTGGCTACACCTTC.

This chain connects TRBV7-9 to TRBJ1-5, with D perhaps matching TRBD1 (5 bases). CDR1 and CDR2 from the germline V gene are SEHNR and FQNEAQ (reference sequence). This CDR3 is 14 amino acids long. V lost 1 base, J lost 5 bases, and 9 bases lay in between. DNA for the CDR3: TGTGCCAGCAGCTTAGGGGGGAGGCATCAGCCCCAGCATTTT. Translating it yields CASSLGGRHQPQHF.

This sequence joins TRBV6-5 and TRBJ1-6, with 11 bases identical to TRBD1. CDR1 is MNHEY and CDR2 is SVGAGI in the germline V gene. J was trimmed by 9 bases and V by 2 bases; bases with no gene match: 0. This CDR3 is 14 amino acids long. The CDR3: CASSYGTGGSPLHF. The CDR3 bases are TGTGCCAGCAGTTACGGGACAGGGGGTTCACCCCTCCACTTT.

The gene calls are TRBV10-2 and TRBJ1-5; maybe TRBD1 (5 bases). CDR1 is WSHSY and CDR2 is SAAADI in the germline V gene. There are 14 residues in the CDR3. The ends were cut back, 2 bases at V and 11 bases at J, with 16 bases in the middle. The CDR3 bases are TGCGCCAGCAGTGAGAGGCAGGGCCTATCGACCCAGCATTTT. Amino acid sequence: CASSERQGLSTQHF.

CDR3 sequence reads: CASSPGRGPYEQYF. In DNA form, the CDR3 reads TGTGCCAGCAGCCCGGGGCGGGGCCCCTACGAGCAGTACTTC. The chain couples TRBV7-2 to TRBJ2-7; the D gene is possibly TRBD2 (6 bases). Trimming removed 5 bases at V and 2 bases at J, with 13 bases between. Germline V gene sequence: CDR1 SGHTA, CDR2 FQGNSA. This CDR3 is built from 14 residues.

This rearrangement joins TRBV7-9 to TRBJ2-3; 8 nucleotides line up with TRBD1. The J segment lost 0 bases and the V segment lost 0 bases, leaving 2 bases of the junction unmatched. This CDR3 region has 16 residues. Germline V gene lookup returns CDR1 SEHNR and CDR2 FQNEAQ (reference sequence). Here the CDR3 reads CASSLAGQASTDTQYF. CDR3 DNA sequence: TGTGCCAGCAGCTTAGCGGGACAGGCAAGCACAGATACGCAGTATTTT.